This entry is about one TCR beta chain. No antigen is known for it. Base-call qualities are not available, and no considerably larger clone is one nucleotide away. The record originates from a study of T cells in localized non-small cell lung cancer (dated by TCRdb to 2020 to 2022). In the study overall: The study examined T cell repertoires in approximately 240 patients with early-stage NSCLC and compared tumors with uninvolved tumor-adjacent lungs. The cohort consisted of approximately 220 treatment-naive NSCLC patients whose localized lung tumors had been resected. Of the NSCLC patients, around 130 were male and about a hundred were female, and the mean age was approximately 66 years. The full study reports these points: Uninvolved tumor-adjacent lung showed the highest T cell clonality, higher than tumor, which suggests more focused antigenic responses in the uninvolved tumor-adjacent lung. Because the study design was exploratory, TCR variables were selected using unadjusted p-values without false-discovery rate correction. Because multi-region tumor sequencing was not done, intratumor heterogeneity could not be ruled out. Higher T cell density in blood was associated with longer overall survival, whereas higher clonality in adjacent lung was associated with shorter survival. Of the top 100 tumor clones, a median of roughly 60 were detected in paired uninvolved adjacent lung; under 35 were also among that lung's top 100.

The CDR1 and CDR2 encoded by the germline V gene are SGHRS and YFSETQ. The CDR3 sequence holds 16 residues, the cysteine and phenylalanine included. Solely the CDR3 DNA is kept, with 48 bases framed from the first base. V is pruned by 4 bases and J by 0 bases, leaving 7 bases of the junction without a gene match. TCR beta CDR3 regions were sequenced from DNA using the immunoSEQ Assay. Regarding the original processing steps: To compute T cell density, TCR beta template counts were normalized to usable DNA, which was estimated by amplifying housekeeping genes. The preseqR package was used to estimate richness by extrapolating to 400,000 templates for PBMC samples and to 120,000 templates for tissue samples. Clonality was defined by subtracting Pielou's evenness from one. Tissue-enriched TCRs were identified through differential abundance testing performed on productive amino-acid clonotypes, with a minimum total count of 5 and an alpha of 0.1. The Jaccard Index and the Morisita Overlap Index were used to measure repertoire overlap between compartments. GLIPH grouped TCR beta CDR3s together with public tetramer-defined viral CDR3s, and a viral motif had to include at least three viral sequences and also show V-gene enrichment. Imported from immuneACCESS, the table was reduced by TCRdb to in-frame sequences with V and J called. These copies leave out some clones; in studies compared against another copy, an unresolved V gene accounts for under half, and the cause of the remainder is not known. The V and J calls and clone size are taken from that table; D and trimming were inferred from the DNA. Recorded for this sample are about 33,000 clones; 90% to 95% of them occurred a single time. 4.5% to 7% of the sample is taken by the ten largest.

At diagnosis, peripheral blood, uninvolved tumor-adjacent lung and tumor were collected and were preserved as a mix of fresh-frozen and FFPE material. Blood samples were analyzed as peripheral blood mononuclear cells for TCR repertoire profiling. This sequence was found in a man aged 40 to 70 with stage II lung adenocarcinoma. The rearranged segments are TRBV5-1 and TRBJ2-7; TRBD2 agrees with 10 junctional bases. Source: PBMCs, taken before any cancer treatment. DNA sequence: TGCGCCAGCAGCGAAACACTAGCGGGAAGCTCCTACGAGCAGTACTTC. The resulting protein is CASSETLAGSSYEQYF.